The 17 T cell receptor beta chains in this list originate from one sample, sequenced in a study of OX40 agonist ivuxolimab in advanced cancers. TCRdb's table, derived via immunoSEQ multiplex PCR, lists solely in-frame clones and lacks some. Of roughly 66,000 clones listed, around nine tenths were seen once; the top ten hold about 1.3%. This material consisted of CD4+ or CD8+ T cells sorted from blood, taken in a trial of the OX40 agonist ivuxolimab. The receptors were gathered from an adult with an advanced solid tumor such as melanoma, head and neck, liver or kidney cancer.

The V call is TRBV5-1, the J call TRBJ2-7, with D hard to call. Germline-derived CDR1 and CDR2 are SGHRS and YFSETQ. V lost 5 bases to trimming and J lost 2 bases, with 5 bases between them. CDR3 length equals 11 residues. This chain's CDR3 is CASRGTYEQYF. The CDR3 region has the DNA TGCGCCAGCAGGGGGACCTACGAGCAGTACTTC. Looking up the rest from reference TRBV5-1 and TRBJ2-7 gives the full variable domain: KAGVTQTPRYLIKTRGQQVTLSCSPISGHRSVSWYQQTPGQGLQFLFEYFSETQRNKGNFPGRFSGRQFSNSRSEMNVSTLELGDSALYLCASRGTYEQYFGPGTRLTVT.

The chain is built from TRBV9 and TRBJ1-6; D remains ambiguous. Per germline, CDR1 SGDLS and CDR2 YYNGEE. This CDR3 is 14 amino acids long. Trimming removed 4 bases at V and 4 bases at J, with 9 bases between. The CDR3 nucleotides read TGTGCCAGCAGCCTAGGTTGGTATAATTCACCCCTCCACTTT. Protein: CASSLGWYNSPLHF.

V gene TRBV4-2 combines with J gene TRBJ1-6; 9 bases fit TRBD1. Trimming cost V 0 bases and J 5 bases; bases outside gene matches: 8. Germline V gives CDR1 LGHNA, CDR2 YNFKEQ. The CDR3 has 18 amino acids. The CDR3 DNA is TGTGCCAGCAGCCAAGATCTCACCCGGACAGGGGATAATTCACCCCTCCACTTT. It yields the protein CASSQDLTRTGDNSPLHF.

V and J are TRBV19 and TRBJ1-4, with D unclear. The CDR3 consists of 11 residues. V gave up 3 bases and J gave up 8 bases, with 4 bases separating them. Germline V lookup: CDR1 LNHDA, CDR2 SQIVND (reference sequence). CDR3 amino acids: CASSIREKLFF. The CDR3 DNA sequence: TGTGCCAGTAGTATCCGCGAAAAACTGTTTTTT.

This clone occurred a few times. J is TRBJ2-2 and V is TRBV11-2, with 9 bases that match TRBD2. CDR3 size: 16 residues. In germline, CDR1 is SGHAT, CDR2 FQNNGV. V lost 5 bases and J lost 1; bases outside the gene matches: 5. The CDR3 DNA sequence: TGTGCCAGCAGCCCCTGGACTAGCGAGAACACCGGGGAGCTGTTTTTT. Translated, it gives CASSPWTSENTGELFF.

The count of this clone is one. V usage is TRBV6-6 and J usage is TRBJ1-6; the D is unclear. Trimming removed 0 bases from V and 7 bases from J, with 10 bases in between. The germline CDR1 and CDR2 sequences are MNHNY and SVGAGI (reference sequence). The CDR3 is 15 residues long. The CDR3 DNA reads as TGTGCCAGCAGTTACTCGAGTCAGGCAAATTCACCCCTCCACTTT. Its protein is CASSYSSQANSPLHF.

The chain links TRBV6-6 to TRBJ1-1, with TRBD1 matching over 7 bases. This CDR3 contains 13 residues. The V gene's germline CDR1 is MNHNY and CDR2 SVGAGI (reference sequence). V shed 6 bases and J 4 bases; nucleotides not matched to a gene: 5. CDR3 protein: CASRPGTVTEAFF. CDR3 DNA sequence: TGTGCCAGCAGACCAGGGACAGTCACTGAAGCTTTCTTT.

This clone was detected only a few times. The genes are TRBV11-1 and TRBJ2-5; D might be TRBD1 (6 bases). The CDR3 runs 15 residues. V was cut by 5 bases and J by 1 base, with 14 bases left in between. Germline-derived CDR1 and CDR2 are SGHAT and FQDESV (reference sequence). CDR3 amino acids: CASSPGTSSQETQYF. The CDR3 nucleotides are TGTGCCAGCAGCCCGGGGACATCATCCCAAGAGACCCAGTACTTC.

In its sample, this clone was seen once. The chain employs TRBV19 and TRBJ1-5, with D maybe TRBD1 (5 bases). CDR3 length: 16 residues. Germline assignment: CDR1 LNHDA and CDR2 SQIVND (reference sequence). Trimming removed 5 bases at V and 6 bases at J, with 20 bases between. As DNA, the CDR3 is TGTGCCAGTAGTCCATTGGCGGGGGGGGAGGCTCAGCCCCAGCATTTT. It translates to CASSPLAGGEAQPQHF.

This CDR3 is CASSLGSRDISSPLHF. DNA of the CDR3: TGTGCCAGCAGCTTGGGTTCTCGGGACATAAGTTCACCCCTCCACTTT. V is TRBV7-8 and J is TRBJ1-6, with a tentative D call TRBD1 (6 bases). The V end was cut by 3 bases, the J end by 9 bases, with 18 bases between. This CDR3 has 16 residues. The V gene's germline CDR1 is SGHVS and CDR2 FQNEAQ.

This chain connects TRBV7-9 to TRBJ2-1, with a weak D call TRBD2 (5 bases). CDR1 is SEHNR and CDR2 is FQNEAQ in the germline V gene (reference sequence). The V gene lost 4 bases and the J gene lost 1 base, with 8 bases spanning the gap. This CDR3 has 14 amino acids. The CDR3 DNA is TGTGCCAGCAGCTGGACTGAATCCTACAATGAGCAGTTCTTC. Its translation is CASSWTESYNEQFF.

This chain links TRBV28 with TRBJ1-1; D ambiguous. V lost 4 bases, J lost 1 base, and 10 bases lay in between. CDR3 length: 14 amino acids. The germline V gene has CDR1 MDHEN and CDR2 SYDVKM. CDR3 loop: CASSSPGRNTEAFF. In nucleotides, the CDR3 is TGTGCCAGCAGTTCCCCCGGGAGGAACACTGAAGCTTTCTTT. Drawing the rest from reference TRBV28 and TRBJ1-1, the complete variable domain is DVKVTQSSRYLVKRTGEKVFLECVQDMDHENMFWYRQDPGLGLRLIYFSYDVKMKEKGDIPEGYSVSREKKERFSLILESASTNQTSMYLCASSSPGRNTEAFFGQGTRLTVV.

The rearrangement links TRBV4-3 to TRBJ1-3, with 9 bases fitting TRBD1. This CDR3 spans 19 amino acids. Germline CDR1 and CDR2: LGHNA and YSLEER. Trimming took 4 bases from V and 4 from J; bases not matched to a gene: 17. CDR3 nucleotides: TGCGCCAGCAGCCGACAAAAGACAGGCGGACAGGGGCCAGGAAACACCATATATTTT. Translation: CASSRQKTGGQGPGNTIYF.

This chain links TRBV9 with TRBJ2-3; 8 bases are a match to TRBD2. Germline-derived CDR1 and CDR2 are SGDLS and YYNGEE. The CDR3 runs 16 residues. Trimming took 3 bases from V and 1 from J; bases not matched to a gene: 7. The CDR3 loop is CASSAWTSFGTDTQYF. CDR3 coding DNA: TGTGCCAGCAGCGCGTGGACTAGCTTTGGCACAGATACGCAGTATTTT.

V and J are TRBV7-6 and TRBJ2-7; TRBD1 might be the D (6 bases). The V end lost 6 bases, the J end lost 3 bases, and 15 bases lay between the germline ends. This CDR3 region has 14 residues. From germline, CDR1 is SGHVS and CDR2 FNYEAQ. The CDR3 spells CASSLNRAGYEQYF. CDR3 nucleotide sequence: TGTGCCAGCAGTTTGAACAGGGCCGGCTACGAGCAGTACTTC. Full variable domain (missing parts from reference TRBV7-6 and TRBJ2-7): GAGVSQSPRYKVTKRGQDVALRCDPISGHVSLYWYRQALGQGPEFLTYFNYEAQQDKSGLPNDRFSAERPEGSISTLTIQRTEQRDSAMYRCASSLNRAGYEQYFGPGTRLTVT.

The rearrangement uses TRBV4-3 and TRBJ2-1; D gene unclear. The CDR3 is 15 residues long. Germline V lookup: CDR1 LGHNA, CDR2 YSLEER. V dropped 4 bases and J dropped 2 bases, with 12 bases sitting between them. The DNA of the CDR3 is TGCGCCAGCAGCCGCGGATCCCAAACCTACAATGAGCAGTTCTTC. Amino acids: CASSRGSQTYNEQFF.

The table lists this clone with a few counts. The chain employs TRBV5-8 and TRBJ2-7; no firm D call. Germline loops: CDR1 SGHTS, CDR2 YDEGEE. V lost 1 base to trimming and J lost 6 bases, with 11 bases between them. The CDR3 totals 13 residues. CDR3 nucleotide sequence: TGTGCCAGCAGCTTGCAGAGGTTGGGCGAGCAGTACTTC. Protein product: CASSLQRLGEQYF.